Detailed here is one T cell receptor beta chain. This sample is part of a study of T cell changes during pregnancy in multiple sclerosis. TCRdb keeps only in-frame clones here, not all; method: immunoSEQ multiplex PCR. There are about 70,000 clones in the sample; 91% occur only once, and about 2.1% lies in the top ten. CDR3 length: 15 amino acids. Germline V lookup: CDR1 SGHTS, CDR2 YDEGEE. V was pared by 0 bases and J by 1 base, with 11 bases between. The starting material was peripheral blood, obtained in the first trimester of pregnancy. This TCR was recovered from a female donor with multiple sclerosis, enrolled in a pregnancy study. This sequence joins TRBV5-8 and TRBJ2-7; D may be TRBD2 (5 bases). The CDR3 loop is CASSLVKGVSYEQYF. CDR3 nucleotide sequence: TGTGCCAGCAGCTTGGTAAAGGGAGTATCCTACGAGCAGTACTTC.